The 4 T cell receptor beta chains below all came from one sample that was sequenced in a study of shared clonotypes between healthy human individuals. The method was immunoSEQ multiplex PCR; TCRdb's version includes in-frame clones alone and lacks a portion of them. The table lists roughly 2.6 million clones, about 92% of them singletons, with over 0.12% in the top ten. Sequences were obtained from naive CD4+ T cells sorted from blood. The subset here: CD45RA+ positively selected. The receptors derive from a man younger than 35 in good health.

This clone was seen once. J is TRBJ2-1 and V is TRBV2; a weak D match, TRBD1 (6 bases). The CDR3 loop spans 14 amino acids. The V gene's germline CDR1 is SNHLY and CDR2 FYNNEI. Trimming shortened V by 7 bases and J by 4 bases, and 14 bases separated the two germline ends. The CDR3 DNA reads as TGTGCCAGCACTCGATCGGGGACATACAATGAGCAGTTCTTC. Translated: CASTRSGTYNEQFF.

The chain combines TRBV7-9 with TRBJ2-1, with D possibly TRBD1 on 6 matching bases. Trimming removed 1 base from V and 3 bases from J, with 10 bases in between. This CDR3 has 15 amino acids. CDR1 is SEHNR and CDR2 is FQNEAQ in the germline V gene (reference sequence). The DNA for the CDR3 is TGTGCCAGCAGCTTAGGGGACACCTACTACAATGAGCAGTTCTTC. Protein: CASSLGDTYYNEQFF.

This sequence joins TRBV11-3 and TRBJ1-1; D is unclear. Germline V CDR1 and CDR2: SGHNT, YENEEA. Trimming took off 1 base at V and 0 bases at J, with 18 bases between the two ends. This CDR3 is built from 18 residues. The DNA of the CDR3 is TGTGCCAGCAGCTTAGCCGCCACGCAGGCCCTAATGAACACTGAAGCTTTCTTT. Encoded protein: CASSLAATQALMNTEAFF.

CDR3 sequence reads: CASSKAGGLPEQFF. The CDR3 DNA is TGTGCCAGCAGCAAAGCGGGAGGGTTACCTGAGCAGTTCTTC. The chain has TRBV25-1 and TRBJ2-1; 10 nucleotides agree with TRBD2. Looked up from germline, CDR1 is MGHDK and CDR2 is SYGVNS. This CDR3 is 14 amino acids long. V dropped 6 bases and J dropped 9; count of bases not matched to a gene: 8.